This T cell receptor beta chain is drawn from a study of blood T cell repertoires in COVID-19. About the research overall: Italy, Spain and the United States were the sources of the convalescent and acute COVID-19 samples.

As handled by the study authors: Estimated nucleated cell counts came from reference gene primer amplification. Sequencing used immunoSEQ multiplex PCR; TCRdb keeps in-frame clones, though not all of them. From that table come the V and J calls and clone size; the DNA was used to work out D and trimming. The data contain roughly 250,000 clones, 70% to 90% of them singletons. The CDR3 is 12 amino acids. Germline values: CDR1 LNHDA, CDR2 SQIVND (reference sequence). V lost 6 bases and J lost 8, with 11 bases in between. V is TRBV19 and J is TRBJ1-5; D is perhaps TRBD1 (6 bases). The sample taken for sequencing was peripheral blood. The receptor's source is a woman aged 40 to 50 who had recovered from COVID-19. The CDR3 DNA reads TGTGCCAGTAGGGGGGCCGACAAGCCCCAGCATTTT. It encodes CASRGADKPQHF.